A single T cell receptor beta chain is shown here with its context. Antigen: not known. This sample was included in a study of T cells and copy number aberrations in small-cell lung cancer. General observations from the study: Versus adjacent lung, tumor T-cell richness and clonality were lower; density nonsignificantly. Sequencing artifacts are a known risk, since all specimens were formalin-fixed paraffin-embedded.

The germline gives CDR1 SGDLS, CDR2 YYNGEE. With 4 bases clipped from V and 6 bases from J, the junction kept 9 bases outside the gene matches. This CDR3 has 14 amino acids. All donors had upfront surgery without preoperative chemotherapy, radiotherapy or any immunotherapy. Adjacent normal lung was taken at least 2 cm from tumor. The assay was immunoSEQ multiplex PCR, and TCRdb's table has in-frame clones only and misses some. The table lists fewer than 10,000 clones, roughly 85% of them singletons, with under 35% in the top ten. This chain uses TRBV9 with TRBJ2-7, with 8 positions matching TRBD2. The source material was normal tissue next to the tumor. The source is a man in his 60s with small cell lung cancer. Here the CDR3 DNA reads TGTGCCAGCAGCCCGGGACTAGGGTGGATCGAGCAGTACTTC. This encodes CASSPGLGWIEQYF.